Below, one T cell receptor (beta chain) is given with its context. Its antigen is currently unknown. This CDR3 region has 11 residues. V was clipped by 5 bases and J by 6 bases, with 11 bases between them. CDR1 and CDR2 from the germline V gene are DFQATT and SNEGSKA (reference sequence). This record comes from a study of cytomegalovirus exposure and HLA in healthy donors. The study, taken as a whole, reports: TCR beta V- and J-gene trimming was later associated with a missense DCLRE1C variant.

Researchers ran the PCR with 60 Vbeta and 13 Jbeta primers. Assay: immunoSEQ multiplex PCR; the TCRdb copy retains only in-frame clones and omits some. The sample records some 160,000 clones, about 72% being singletons. The chain employs TRBV20-1 and TRBJ2-7, with D possibly TRBD2 on 5 matching bases. The clonotype comes from a man between 40 and 49 years old in good health and CMV-seronegative. The sequencing sample was made of PBMCs. The CDR3 DNA sequence: TGCAGTGCTGTTGGACTGGTCGAGCAGTACTTC. It codes for CSAVGLVEQYF.